A single sample gave rise to the 12 T cell receptor beta chains below, sequenced in a study of tumor and adjacent non-tumor tissue in lung cancer. No cell sorting was done before RNA was extracted from the tissue. This non-tumor lung sample came from over 3 cm beyond the tumor edge. The library came from three nested PCR rounds adapted from ARM-PCR protocols. TCRdb recomputed calls from the multiplex PCR reads with MiXCR, one row per CDR3 protein. The table has roughly 70,000 distinct CDR3 sequences, about two thirds seen once. Sequencing used distant non-tumor lung tissue. The receptors were gathered from a woman aged 45-65 years with non-small cell lung cancer.

A note on this clonotype: This may arise from a read error, as a much more abundant clone is one base away. The rearrangement joins TRBV20-1 to TRBJ1-1; 11 bases agree with TRBD1. Trimming cost V 7 bases and J 8 bases; bases outside gene matches: 9. Germline V gene lookup returns CDR1 DFQATT and CDR2 SNEGSKA (reference sequence). The CDR3 consists of 13 residues. The chain's CDR3 is CSVPGQGGSEAFF. The CDR3 DNA reads TGCAGTGTCCCGGGACAGGGGGGTTCGGAAGCTTTCTTT.

This clonotype was observed a single time. With a much larger clone just one base away, this may be a read error. The chain combines TRBV4-1 with TRBJ2-7; 9 bases agree with TRBD1. Germline values: CDR1 MGHRA, CDR2 YSYEKL. V shed 0 bases and J 3 bases; nucleotides not matched to a gene: 12. The CDR3 totals 18 residues. In DNA form, the CDR3 reads TGCGCCAGCAGCCAAGAGGGGGGGGGACAGGGCGTAATCTACGAGCAGTACTTC. Protein: CASSQEGGGQGVIYEQYF.

This clonotype was counted a few times. This sequence joins TRBV5-1 and TRBJ2-2; 8 bases align to TRBD1. CDR1 is SGHRS, CDR2 YFSETQ, per germline. V lost 5 bases to trimming and J lost 0 bases; unmatched junction nucleotides: 3. The CDR3 consists of 15 residues. The CDR3: CASREGQANTGELFF. DNA of the CDR3: TGCGCCAGCAGGGAGGGACAGGCGAACACCGGGGAGCTGTTTTTT.

J is TRBJ2-3 and V is TRBV7-9; 13 bases map to TRBD2. V was pared by 5 bases and J by 8 bases, with 10 bases of the junction left unmatched. CDR1 SEHNR and CDR2 FQNEAQ come from the germline V gene (reference sequence). This CDR3 has 16 residues. The CDR3 loop reads CASSARLAGGPGTQYF. The CDR3 bases are TGTGCCAGCAGCGCAAGACTAGCGGGAGGCCCAGGTACGCAGTATTTT.

Regarding this clonotype: A read error may be the cause here, since a much bigger clone is one base away. The gene calls are TRBV20-1 and TRBJ2-1; unclear D gene. The CDR3 sequence is 17 residues long. Germline values: CDR1 DFQATT, CDR2 SNEGSKA (reference sequence). The CDR3 DNA reads TGCAGTGCTAGAGATCTCTTTGAGAGCACCGATTACAATGGGCAGTTCTTC. Residues: CSARDLFESTDYNGQFF.

This sequence joins TRBV24-1 and TRBJ2-3; 9 bases match TRBD1. The CDR3 consists of 15 residues. J was trimmed by 1 base and V by 4 bases; bases with no gene match: 2. Germline values: CDR1 KGHDR, CDR2 SFDVKD. In nucleotides, the CDR3 is TGTGCCACCAGTGAGGGGGACAGGGGCACAGATACGCAGTATTTT. It encodes CATSEGDRGTDTQYF.

As regards this clonotype: Given the absence of the conserved phenylalanine or tryptophan at the CDR3 end, a read error is likely. The V gene is TRBV28, the J gene TRBJ2-7; D is unresolved. Looked up from germline, CDR1 is MDHEN and CDR2 is SYDVKM. This CDR3 has 10 amino acids. DNA for the CDR3: TGTGGCAGCAGAATAAACGAGCAGTACCTC. As protein: CGSRINEQYL.

Comments on this clonotype: A much larger clone sits a single nucleotide away, making a read error possible. The chain joins TRBV20-1 to TRBJ1-5; D is possibly TRBD1 (5 bases). The CDR3 is made up of 13 amino acids. Germline V gene sequence: CDR1 DFQATT, CDR2 SNEGSKA (reference sequence). The CDR3 here is CSAIAGGDQSQHF. For the CDR3, the DNA is TGCAGTGCTATCGCTGGGGGTGATCAGTCCCAGCATTTT.

As to this clonotype: Sequence at one end of the junction differs from germline and may be a read error. The J gene is TRBJ2-7, the V gene TRBV11-1; TRBD2 might be the D (5 bases). This CDR3 is 15 amino acids long. Germline V lookup: CDR1 SGHAT, CDR2 FQDESV (reference sequence). CDR3 in amino acids: CASSPMAAETYEQYF. The DNA for the CDR3 is TGTGCCAGCAGCCCCATGGCAGCGGAAACCTACGAGCAGTATTTC.

A note on this clonotype: The junction departs from germline at one end; a sequencing error may be responsible. The J gene is TRBJ2-2, the V gene TRBV28; TRBD1 is a possible D gene (5 bases). CDR3 length equals 14 residues. CDR1 is MDHEN and CDR2 is SYDVKM in the germline V gene. The CDR3 is CASLDRSNIGELFF. The CDR3 region has the DNA TGTGCCAGCCTCGACAGATCGAACATCGGGGAGCTGTTTTTT.

This clonotype was observed at least ten times. CDR3 loop: CASSDRAPGQNYEQYF. The DNA for the CDR3 is TGTGCCAGCAGTGACCGCGCACCGGGACAAAACTACGAGCAGTACTTC. This chain uses TRBV6-2 or TRBV6-3 with TRBJ2-7, with D possibly matching TRBD1 (6 bases). Germline CDR1 reads MNHEY; CDR2 reads SVGEGT. Trimming cost V 5 bases and J 3 bases, with 20 bases left between them. This CDR3 is 16 amino acids long.

Comment on this clonotype: A read error may produce the germline difference seen at one junction end. CDR3 nucleotides: TGCGCCAGCAGCTTGACAGGGGACGGCTACAATGAGCAGTTCTTC. Translating gives CASSLTGDGYNEQFF. V and J are TRBV7-3 and TRBJ2-1; 8 bases fit TRBD1. CDR1 and CDR2 (germline): SGHTA, FQGTGA. This CDR3 region has 15 residues.